This T cell receptor (beta chain) was found in a study of T cells in Graves' hyperthyroidism and ophthalmopathy. This clonotype was observed at least ten times. What it binds is unknown. The study defined stable Graves' hyperthyroidism as no ophthalmopathy progression within 18 months. Findings of the study overall: Ophthalmopathy, which appeared later, was predicted by the model a median about 6 months before onset. Most expanded thyroid clonotypes above 0.001 recurred in blood.

Amplification of TCR beta CDR3 regions used RNA as the template. The HTBI primer set served for first-round RT-PCR of the TCR CDR3. TCRdb reprocessed the multiplex PCR reads with MiXCR, giving one entry per CDR3 protein. Of 550,000 to 650,000 distinct CDR3 sequences listed, around 15% are singletons. The V gene lost 4 bases and the J gene lost 0 bases, with 10 bases spanning the gap. Germline V gene sequence: CDR1 MDHEN, CDR2 SYDVKM. CDR3 length: 14 residues. The rearrangement uses TRBV28 and TRBJ2-7; a possible D gene is TRBD2 (5 bases). This TCR was sampled from a woman aged 40 to 49 with Graves' hyperthyroidism. The sequencing sample was made of blood. CDR3 amino acids: CASSYPTSSYEQYF. CDR3 nucleotide sequence: TGTGCCAGCAGTTACCCAACTAGCTCCTACGAGCAGTACTTC.